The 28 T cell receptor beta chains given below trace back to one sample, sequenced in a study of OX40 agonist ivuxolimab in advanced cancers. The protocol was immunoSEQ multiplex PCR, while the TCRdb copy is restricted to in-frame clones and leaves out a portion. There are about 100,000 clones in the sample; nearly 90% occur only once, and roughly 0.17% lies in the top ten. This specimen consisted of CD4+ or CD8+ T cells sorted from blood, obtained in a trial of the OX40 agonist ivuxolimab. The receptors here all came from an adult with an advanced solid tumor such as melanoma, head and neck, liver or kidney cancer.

The CDR3 loop is CASSIPSDGKLAQHF. Written as DNA, the CDR3 is TGTGCCAGTAGTATCCCCTCTGACGGAAAGTTAGCCCAGCATTTT. This rearrangement joins TRBV19 to TRBJ1-5; D is unclear. Germline V CDR1 and CDR2: LNHDA, SQIVND (reference sequence). V was cut by 3 bases and J by 11 bases, with 20 bases left in between. The CDR3 totals 15 residues.

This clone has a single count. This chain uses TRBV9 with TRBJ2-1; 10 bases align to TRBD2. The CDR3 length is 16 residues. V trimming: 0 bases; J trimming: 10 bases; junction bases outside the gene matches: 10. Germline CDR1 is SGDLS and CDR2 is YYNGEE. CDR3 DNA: TGTGCCAGCAGCGTAGTCGGAGCGGGAGGGCCCATAGAGCAGTTCTTC. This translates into CASSVVGAGGPIEQFF.

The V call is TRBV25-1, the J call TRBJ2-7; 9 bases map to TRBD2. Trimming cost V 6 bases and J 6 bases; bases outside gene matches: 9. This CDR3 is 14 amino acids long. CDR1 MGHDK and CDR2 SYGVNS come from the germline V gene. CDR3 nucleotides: TGTGCCAGCAGCCTGGGACTAGCCGGCGGCGAGCAGTACTTC. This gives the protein CASSLGLAGGEQYF.

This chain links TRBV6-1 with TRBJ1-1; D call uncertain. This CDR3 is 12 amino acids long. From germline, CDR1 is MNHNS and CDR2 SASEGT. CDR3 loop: CAIEATNTEAFF. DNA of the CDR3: TGTGCGATTGAAGCGACGAACACTGAAGCTTTCTTT.

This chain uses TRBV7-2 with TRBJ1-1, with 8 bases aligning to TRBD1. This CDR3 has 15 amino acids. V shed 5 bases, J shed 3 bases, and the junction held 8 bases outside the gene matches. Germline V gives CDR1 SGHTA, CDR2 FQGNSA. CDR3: CASSPRTGRDTEAFF. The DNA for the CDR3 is TGTGCCAGCAGCCCCCGGACAGGGCGGGACACTGAAGCTTTCTTT. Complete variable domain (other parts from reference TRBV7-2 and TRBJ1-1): GAGVSQSPSNKVTEKGKDVELRCDPISGHTALYWYRQSLGQGLEFLIYFQGNSAPDKSGLPSDRFSAERTGGSVSTLTIQRTQQEDSAVYLCASSPRTGRDTEAFFGQGTRLTVV.

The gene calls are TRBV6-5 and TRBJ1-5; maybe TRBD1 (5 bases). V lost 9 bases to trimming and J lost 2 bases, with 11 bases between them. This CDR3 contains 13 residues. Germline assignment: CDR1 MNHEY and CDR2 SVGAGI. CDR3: CASRAGGNQPQHF. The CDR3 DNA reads TGTGCCAGTCGCGCGGGGGGCAATCAGCCCCAGCATTTT.

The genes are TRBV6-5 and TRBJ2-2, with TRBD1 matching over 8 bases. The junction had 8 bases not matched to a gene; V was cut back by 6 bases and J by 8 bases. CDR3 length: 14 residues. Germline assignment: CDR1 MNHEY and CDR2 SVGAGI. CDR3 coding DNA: TGTGCCAGCAGCCGAGGGACAGGAAGAGGGGAGCTGTTTTTT. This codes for CASSRGTGRGELFF.

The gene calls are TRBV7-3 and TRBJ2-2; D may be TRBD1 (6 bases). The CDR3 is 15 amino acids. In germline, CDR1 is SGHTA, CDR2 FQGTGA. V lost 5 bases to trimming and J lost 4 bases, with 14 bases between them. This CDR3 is CASSQTGTFTGELFF. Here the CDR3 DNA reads TGTGCCAGCAGCCAGACCGGGACATTCACCGGGGAGCTGTTTTTT.

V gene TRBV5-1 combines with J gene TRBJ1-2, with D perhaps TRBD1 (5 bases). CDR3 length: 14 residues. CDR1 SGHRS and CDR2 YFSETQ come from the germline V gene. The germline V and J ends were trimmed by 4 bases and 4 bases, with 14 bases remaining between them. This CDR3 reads CASSEGQGGYGYTF. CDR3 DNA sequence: TGCGCCAGCAGCGAGGGGCAGGGCGGCTATGGCTACACCTTC.

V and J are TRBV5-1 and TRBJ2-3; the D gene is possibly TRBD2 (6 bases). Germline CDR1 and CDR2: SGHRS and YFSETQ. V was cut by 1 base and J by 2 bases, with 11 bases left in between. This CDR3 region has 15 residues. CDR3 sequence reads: CASSLTGVTTDTQYF. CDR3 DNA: TGCGCCAGCAGCTTGACGGGGGTTACCACAGATACGCAGTATTTT.

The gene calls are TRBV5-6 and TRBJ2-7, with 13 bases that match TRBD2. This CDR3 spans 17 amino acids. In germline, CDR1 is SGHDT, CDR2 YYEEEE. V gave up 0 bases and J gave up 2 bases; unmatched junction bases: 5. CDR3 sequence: CASSLGYGLAGAYEQYF. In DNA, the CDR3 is TGTGCCAGCAGCTTGGGGTATGGACTAGCGGGAGCCTACGAGCAGTACTTC. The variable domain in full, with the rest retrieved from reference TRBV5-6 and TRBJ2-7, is DAGVTQSPTHLIKTRGQQVTLRCSPKSGHDTVSWYQQALGQGPQFIFQYYEEEERQRGNFPDRFSGHQFPNYSSELNVNALLLGDSALYLCASSLGYGLAGAYEQYFGPGTRLTVT.

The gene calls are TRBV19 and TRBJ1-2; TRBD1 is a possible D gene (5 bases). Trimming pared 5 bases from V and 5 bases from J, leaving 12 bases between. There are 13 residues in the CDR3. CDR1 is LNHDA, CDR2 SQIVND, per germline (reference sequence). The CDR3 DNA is TGTGCCAGTAGTCCAGGGTCGAGATATGGCTACACCTTC. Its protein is CASSPGSRYGYTF.

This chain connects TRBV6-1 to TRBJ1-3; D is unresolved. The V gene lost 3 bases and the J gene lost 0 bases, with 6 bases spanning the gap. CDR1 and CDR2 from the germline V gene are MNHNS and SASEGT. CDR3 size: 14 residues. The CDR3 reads CASSETGSGNTIYF. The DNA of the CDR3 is TGTGCCAGCAGTGAGACGGGCTCTGGAAACACCATATATTTT.

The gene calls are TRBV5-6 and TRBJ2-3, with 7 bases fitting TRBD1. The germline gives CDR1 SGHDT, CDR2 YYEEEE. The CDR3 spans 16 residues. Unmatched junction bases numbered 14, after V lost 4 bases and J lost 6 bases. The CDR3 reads CASSRQGRVILDTQYF. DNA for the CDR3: TGTGCCAGCAGCCGACAGGGTCGGGTGATCCTTGATACGCAGTATTTT.

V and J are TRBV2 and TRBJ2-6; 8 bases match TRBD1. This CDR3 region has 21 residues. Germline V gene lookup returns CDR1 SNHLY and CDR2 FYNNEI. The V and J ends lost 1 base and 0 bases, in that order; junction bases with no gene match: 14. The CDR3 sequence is CASSEGWDRMPGGSGANVLTF. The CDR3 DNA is TGTGCCAGCAGTGAAGGTTGGGACAGGATGCCAGGGGGCTCTGGGGCCAACGTCCTGACTTTC. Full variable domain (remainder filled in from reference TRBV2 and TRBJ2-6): EPEVTQTPSHQVTQMGQEVILRCVPISNHLYFYWYRQILGQKVEFLVSFYNNEISEKSEIFDDQFSVERPDGSNFTLKIRSTKLEDSAMYFCASSEGWDRMPGGSGANVLTFGAGSRLTVL.

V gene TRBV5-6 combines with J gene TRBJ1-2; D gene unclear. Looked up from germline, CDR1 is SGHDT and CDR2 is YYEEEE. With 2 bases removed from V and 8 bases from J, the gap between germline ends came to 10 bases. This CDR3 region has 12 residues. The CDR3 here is CASSFRARGYTF. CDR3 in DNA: TGTGCCAGCAGCTTTCGGGCGCGGGGCTACACCTTC.

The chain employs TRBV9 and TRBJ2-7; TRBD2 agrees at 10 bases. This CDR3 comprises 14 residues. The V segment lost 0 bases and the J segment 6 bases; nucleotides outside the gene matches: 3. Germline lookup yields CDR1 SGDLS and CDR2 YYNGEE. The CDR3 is CASSVGGLAVEQYF. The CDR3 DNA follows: TGTGCCAGCAGCGTAGGAGGACTAGCGGTCGAGCAGTACTTC.

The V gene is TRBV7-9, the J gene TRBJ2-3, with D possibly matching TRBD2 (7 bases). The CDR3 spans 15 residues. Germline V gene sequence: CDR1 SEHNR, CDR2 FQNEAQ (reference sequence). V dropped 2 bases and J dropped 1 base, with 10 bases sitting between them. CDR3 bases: TGTGCCAGCAGCTTACTAGGGGGGGGCACAGATACGCAGTATTTT. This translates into CASSLLGGGTDTQYF.

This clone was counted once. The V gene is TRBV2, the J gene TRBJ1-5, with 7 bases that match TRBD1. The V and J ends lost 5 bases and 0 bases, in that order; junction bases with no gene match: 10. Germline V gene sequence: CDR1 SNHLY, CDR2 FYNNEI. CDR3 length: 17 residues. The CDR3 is CASSRLGQRYSNQPQHF. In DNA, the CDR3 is TGTGCCAGCAGTAGACTGGGACAGAGATATAGCAATCAGCCCCAGCATTTT.

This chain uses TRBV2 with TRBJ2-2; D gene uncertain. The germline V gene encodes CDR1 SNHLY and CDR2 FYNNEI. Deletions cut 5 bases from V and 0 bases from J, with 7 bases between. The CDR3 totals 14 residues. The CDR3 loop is CASSTETNTGELFF. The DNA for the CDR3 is TGTGCCAGCAGTACAGAAACGAACACCGGGGAGCTGTTTTTT.

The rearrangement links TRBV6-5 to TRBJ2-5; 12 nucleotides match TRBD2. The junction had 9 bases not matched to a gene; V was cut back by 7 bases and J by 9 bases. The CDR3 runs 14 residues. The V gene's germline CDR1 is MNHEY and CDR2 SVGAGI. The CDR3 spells CASTLLAGGGAQYF. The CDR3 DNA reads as TGTGCCAGCACACTACTAGCGGGAGGCGGGGCCCAGTACTTC.

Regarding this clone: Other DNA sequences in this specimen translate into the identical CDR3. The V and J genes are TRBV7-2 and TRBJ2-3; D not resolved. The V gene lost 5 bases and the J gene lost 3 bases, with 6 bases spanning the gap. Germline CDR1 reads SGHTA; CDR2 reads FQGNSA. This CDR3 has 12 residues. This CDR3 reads CASSPPTDTQYF. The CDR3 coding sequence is TGTGCCAGCAGCCCCCCGACAGATACGCAGTATTTT. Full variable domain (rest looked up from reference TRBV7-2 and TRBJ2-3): GAGVSQSPSNKVTEKGKDVELRCDPISGHTALYWYRQSLGQGLEFLIYFQGNSAPDKSGLPSDRFSAERTGGSVSTLTIQRTQQEDSAVYLCASSPPTDTQYFGPGTRLTVL.

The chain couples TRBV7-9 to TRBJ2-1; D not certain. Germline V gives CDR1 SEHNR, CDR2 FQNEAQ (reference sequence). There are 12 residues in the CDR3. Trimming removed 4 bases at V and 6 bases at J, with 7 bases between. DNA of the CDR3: TGTGCCAGCAGCTCAGTCGGCAATGAGCAGTTCTTC. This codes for CASSSVGNEQFF.

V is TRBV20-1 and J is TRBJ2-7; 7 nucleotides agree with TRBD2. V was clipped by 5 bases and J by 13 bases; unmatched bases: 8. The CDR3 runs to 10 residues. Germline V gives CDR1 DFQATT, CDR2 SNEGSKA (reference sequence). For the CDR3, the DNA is TGCAGTGCTGGGGGGGATCCCGTCTACTTC. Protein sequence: CSAGGDPVYF.

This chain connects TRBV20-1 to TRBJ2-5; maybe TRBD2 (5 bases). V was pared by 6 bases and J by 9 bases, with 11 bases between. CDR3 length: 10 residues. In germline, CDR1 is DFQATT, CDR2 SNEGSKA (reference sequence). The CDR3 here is CSARDGAQYF. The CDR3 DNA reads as TGCAGTGCCCGTGACGGGGCCCAGTACTTC.

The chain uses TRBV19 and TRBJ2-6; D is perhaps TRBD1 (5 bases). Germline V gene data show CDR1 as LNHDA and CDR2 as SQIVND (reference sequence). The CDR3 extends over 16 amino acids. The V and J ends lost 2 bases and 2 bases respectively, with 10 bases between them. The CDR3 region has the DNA TGTGCCAGTAGTATAAGGGGCGTTGCTGGGGCCAACGTCCTGACTTTC. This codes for CASSIRGVAGANVLTF.

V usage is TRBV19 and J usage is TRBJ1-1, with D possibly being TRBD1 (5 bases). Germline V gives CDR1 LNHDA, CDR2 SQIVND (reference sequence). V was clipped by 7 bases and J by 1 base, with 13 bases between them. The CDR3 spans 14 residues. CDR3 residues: CASMLTAWNTEAFF. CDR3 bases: TGTGCCAGTATGCTGACAGCCTGGAACACTGAAGCTTTCTTT.

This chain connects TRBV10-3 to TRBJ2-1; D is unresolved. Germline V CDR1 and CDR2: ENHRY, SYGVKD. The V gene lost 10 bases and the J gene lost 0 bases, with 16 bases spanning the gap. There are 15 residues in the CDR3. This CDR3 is CANRAQGSSYNEQFF. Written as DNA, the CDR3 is TGTGCCAACCGCGCCCAAGGAAGCTCCTACAATGAGCAGTTCTTC.